These T cell receptor beta chains were read from a single sample in a study of blood T cells in healthy people across ages. TCRdb passed the 5' RACE reads through MiXCR, listing each CDR3 protein once. The sample consists of roughly 1,700,000 distinct CDR3 sequences, roughly 30% of them appearing once. Sequencing was performed on blood. The receptors derive from a woman aged 25-40 years in good health. The CDR3 runs from the conserved cysteine through the conserved F or W. The D gene is left open where the match is weak. Only some rows state a clone size, as once, few, many or a class for expanded clones.

J,D,size,V,CDR3,DNA
TRBJ2-1,NA,NA,TRBV12-3/TRBV12-4,CASSSGDVSNEQFF,TGTGCCAGCAGTTCGGGGGATGTGAGCAATGAGCAGTTCTTC
TRBJ2-7,NA,NA,TRBV4-3,CASSPLAGSEQYF,TGCGCCAGCAGTCCGCTTGCGGGATCCGAGCAGTACTTC
TRBJ2-7,NA,NA,TRBV27,CASSLYQGEAYNEQYF,TGTGCCAGCAGTTTATACCAGGGAGAAGCCTACAATGAGCAGTACTTC
TRBJ2-1,NA,many,TRBV9,CASSGTDNEQFF,TGTGCCAGCAGCGGGACGGACAATGAGCAGTTCTTC
TRBJ2-7,NA,few,TRBV20-1,CSARDSGSNEQYF,TGCAGTGCTAGAGATTCGGGGAGCAACGAGCAGTACTTC
TRBJ2-1,TRBD2,NA,TRBV11-2,CASSLVAGGVNEQFF,TGTGCCAGCAGCTTAGTTGCGGGAGGGGTCAATGAGCAGTTCTTC
TRBJ2-1,NA,few,TRBV9,CASSSEGHEQFF,TGTGCCAGCAGCTCAGAAGGGCACGAGCAGTTCTTC
TRBJ2-7,NA,many,TRBV6-5,CASLYVEHEQYF,TGTGCCAGCCTATACGTGGAGCACGAGCAGTACTTC
TRBJ2-1,NA,few,TRBV3-1,CASSPLQARYQFF,TGTGCCAGCAGCCCCCTGCAGGCGCGCTACCAGTTCTTC
TRBJ2-1,NA,NA,TRBV9,CASSPKREPTVLGEQFF,TGTGCCAGCAGCCCTAAGAGGGAACCCACCGTCTTGGGTGAGCAGTTCTTC
TRBJ2-7,NA,many,TRBV15,CATSDTYQQYF,TGTGCCACCAGCGATACCTATCAGCAGTACTTC
TRBJ2-1,NA,NA,TRBV12-3/TRBV12-4,CASSPGTVSYNEQFF,TGTGCCAGCAGCCCCGGGACGGTCTCCTACAATGAGCAGTTCTTC
TRBJ2-5,NA,few,TRBV3-1,CASSQDLAASQGTQYF,TGTGCCAGCAGCCAAGATCTCGCGGCGAGTCAGGGGACCCAGTACTTC
TRBJ2-7,NA,NA,TRBV12-3/TRBV12-4,CASSLSADGLFGNEQYF,TGTGCCAGCAGTTTATCAGCGGACGGATTGTTTGGTAACGAGCAGTACTTC
TRBJ2-4,NA,NA,TRBV10-3,CAISEVLVGNIQYF,TGTGCCATCAGTGAGGTCCTGGTGGGGAACATTCAGTACTTC
TRBJ2-5,TRBD2,NA,TRBV18,CASSTTGAGGKETQYF,TGTGCCAGCTCAACCACCGGAGCGGGAGGGAAAGAGACCCAGTACTTC
TRBJ2-7,TRBD2,many,TRBV6-5,CASSWTLATQGYEQYF,TGTGCCAGCAGTTGGACACTAGCGACTCAAGGCTACGAGCAGTACTTC
TRBJ2-3,TRBD2,NA,TRBV10-3,CAIGGTSGRASADTQYF,TGTGCCATCGGGGGGACTAGCGGGAGGGCTAGCGCAGATACGCAGTATTTT
TRBJ2-7,TRBD2,many,TRBV11-2,CASSFGGEGYEQYF,TGTGCCAGCAGCTTCGGGGGGGAAGGCTACGAGCAGTACTTC
TRBJ2-4,NA,NA,TRBV12-3/TRBV12-4,CASKGEGYTKNIQYF,TGTGCCAGCAAGGGTGAGGGTTACACCAAAAACATTCAGTACTTC
TRBJ2-5,NA,NA,TRBV30,CAWSPMAGTQYF,TGTGCCTGGAGCCCAATGGCAGGGACCCAGTACTTC
TRBJ2-3,NA,many,TRBV29-1,CSVTMGPSVITQYF,TGCAGCGTCACGATGGGCCCCTCGGTAATTACGCAGTATTTT
TRBJ1-5,NA,NA,TRBV20-1,CSARSPEGYQTAQHF,TGCAGTGCTAGATCTCCCGAAGGGTACCAGACGGCCCAGCATTTT
TRBJ1-2,NA,few,TRBV6-2/TRBV6-3,CASTSGTVFYGYTF,TGTGCCAGTACGTCCGGGACGGTTTTCTATGGCTACACCTTC
TRBJ2-1,TRBD1,many,TRBV29-1,CAAQGTEYNEQFF,TGCGCCGCACAGGGGACCGAATACAATGAGCAGTTCTTC
TRBJ2-7,NA,many,TRBV20-1,CSAPIPPLYEQYF,TGCAGTGCTCCCATCCCCCCCCTCTACGAGCAGTACTTC
TRBJ1-2,NA,NA,TRBV24-1,CATSDPDYGYTF,TGTGCCACCAGTGACCCGGACTATGGCTACACCTTC
TRBJ2-7,NA,many,TRBV13,CASSLTGTLIEQYF,TGTGCCAGCAGTCTAACAGGGACCCTGATCGAGCAGTACTTC
TRBJ1-1,NA,NA,TRBV6-4,CASSEGTANTEAFF,TGTGCCAGCAGTGAGGGGACGGCGAACACTGAAGCTTTCTTT
TRBJ2-2,NA,few,TRBV30,CAWSVSRRGHLLSGELFF,TGTGCCTGGAGTGTATCGAGGCGGGGACACCTCCTGAGCGGGGAGCTGTTTTTT
TRBJ2-1,NA,many,TRBV7-9,CASSTTRGLYNEQFF,TGTGCCAGCAGCACGACCCGGGGACTTTACAATGAGCAGTTCTTC
TRBJ2-1,NA,few,TRBV5-1,CASSLASSRYNEQFF,TGCGCCAGCAGCTTGGCCAGTAGTAGGTACAATGAGCAGTTCTTC
TRBJ2-1,NA,NA,TRBV5-1,CASSPSGGTQYFGDRSSYNEQFF,NA
TRBJ1-2,NA,NA,TRBV29-1,CSVVGTHGYTF,TGCAGCGTTGTGGGGACGCATGGCTACACCTTC
TRBJ2-4,NA,NA,TRBV10-3,CATPPGRAKNIQYF,TGTGCCACACCCCCCGGGAGAGCCAAAAACATTCAGTACTTC
TRBJ1-2,NA,few,TRBV29-1,CSVEDRVQAYGYTF,TGCAGCGTTGAAGATAGAGTACAGGCCTATGGCTACACCTTC
TRBJ2-1,TRBD2,NA,TRBV10-2,CASIGGAQIYNEQFF,TGCGCCAGCATCGGGGGGGCGCAGATCTACAATGAGCAGTTCTTC
TRBJ2-7,NA,many,TRBV5-1,CASSATTGSVYEQYF,TGCGCCAGCAGCGCGACGACAGGTTCCGTCTACGAGCAGTACTTC
TRBJ2-7,TRBD1,NA,TRBV20-1,CSARVGTGGSEQYF,TGCAGTGCTAGAGTTGGGACAGGGGGTAGCGAGCAGTACTTC
TRBJ2-1,TRBD2,once,TRBV29-1,CSVEGGLAGNEQFF,TGCAGCGTTGAAGGAGGACTAGCTGGCAATGAGCAGTTCTTC
TRBJ2-1,NA,few,TRBV5-1,CASSFGAIGDEQFF,TGCGCCAGCAGCTTCGGAGCCATCGGCGATGAGCAGTTCTTC
TRBJ2-7,NA,many,TRBV29-1,CSVGATEQYF,TGCAGCGTGGGGGCTACGGAGCAGTACTTC
TRBJ2-7,TRBD2,NA,TRBV7-6,CASSPTSVQRYEQYF,TGTGCCAGCAGCCCGACTAGCGTTCAAAGGTACGAGCAGTACTTC
TRBJ1-1,NA,NA,TRBV7-3,CASSLNAVPGTEAFF,TGTGCCAGCAGCTTAAACGCGGTCCCGGGCACTGAAGCTTTCTTT
TRBJ2-1,TRBD1,few,TRBV28,CASSVTGTYNEQFF,TGTGCCAGCAGTGTGACAGGGACCTACAATGAGCAGTTCTTC
TRBJ2-1,NA,few,TRBV5-4,CASSLWAGRGSNEQFF,TGTGCCAGCAGCTTGTGGGCGGGAAGGGGAAGTAATGAGCAGTTCTTC
TRBJ1-1,TRBD1,NA,TRBV29-1,CSVRTGTTEAFF,TGCAGCGTTAGGACAGGGACCACTGAAGCTTTCTTT
TRBJ2-7,NA,NA,TRBV9,CASSVEGGSYEQYF,TGTGCCAGCAGCGTAGAGGGCGGATCCTACGAGCAGTACTTC
TRBJ2-4,NA,NA,TRBV9,CASSVGADPKNIQYF,TGTGCCAGCAGCGTAGGAGCGGATCCCAAAAACATTCAGTACTTC
TRBJ1-2,NA,few,TRBV2,CASSEEVLNYGYTF,TGTGCCAGCAGTGAAGAGGTCCTGAACTATGGCTACACCTTC
TRBJ1-1,NA,NA,TRBV18,CASSPQPGAAANTEAFF,TGTGCCAGCTCACCACAGCCAGGGGCCGCCGCGAACACTGAAGCTTTCTTT
TRBJ2-5,TRBD2,once,TRBV5-1,CASSLELAGNQEAQYF,TGCGCCAGCAGCTTGGAGCTAGCGGGGAACCAAGAGGCCCAGTACTTC
TRBJ1-6,NA,NA,TRBV12-3/TRBV12-4,CASSSEDGDNSPLHF,TGTGCCAGCAGTTCCGAGGACGGCGATAATTCACCCCTCCACTTT